These 27 T cell receptor beta chains originate from one sample sequenced in a study of cytomegalovirus exposure and HLA in healthy donors. Researchers ran the PCR with 60 Vbeta and 13 Jbeta primers. Assay: immunoSEQ multiplex PCR; the TCRdb copy retains only in-frame clones and omits some. The sample holds about 190,000 clones. Source material: PBMCs. Every receptor here comes from a woman aged 25-40 years in good health and CMV-seropositive.

The chain combines TRBV5-8 with TRBJ1-2; D may be TRBD1 (5 bases). The CDR3 runs 13 residues. V lost 1 base and J 8 bases, leaving 12 bases between the germline ends. Germline-derived CDR1 and CDR2 are SGHTS and YDEGEE. CDR3 bases: TGTGCCAGCAGCTTGCAAGGGGAACGGGGCTACACCTTC. It specifies CASSLQGERGYTF.

The V and J genes are TRBV4-3 and TRBJ2-3; a possible D gene is TRBD1 (5 bases). In germline, CDR1 is LGHNA, CDR2 YSLEER. This CDR3 region has 14 residues. V shed 1 base and J shed 7 bases, with 12 bases lying between them. CDR3 in amino acids: CASSQAVDTNTQYF. CDR3 bases: TGCGCCAGCAGCCAAGCCGTGGACACCAATACGCAGTATTTT.

The V and J genes are TRBV5-1 and TRBJ2-3, with 10 bases fitting TRBD2. Looked up from germline, CDR1 is SGHRS and CDR2 is YFSETQ. The CDR3 is 16 residues long. V shed 1 base and J 5 bases; nucleotides not matched to a gene: 7. CDR3 in amino acids: CASSLFLAGVEDTQYF. For the CDR3, the DNA is TGCGCCAGCAGCTTGTTCCTAGCGGGGGTTGAAGATACGCAGTATTTT.

The V call is TRBV5-1, the J call TRBJ2-3; 9 positions match TRBD2. This CDR3 comprises 14 residues. V was pared by 6 bases and J by 4 bases, with 6 bases of the junction left unmatched. In germline, CDR1 is SGHRS, CDR2 YFSETQ. The CDR3 DNA reads TGCGCCAGCACCAGCGGGAGGTGGCCAGATACGCAGTATTTT. Translation gives CASTSGRWPDTQYF.

The CDR3 coding sequence is TGCGCCAGCAGCTTGGAGGCGGGGGCAGGGGGCGAAGGCTACACCTTC. Encoded protein: CASSLEAGAGGEGYTF. This chain links TRBV5-1 with TRBJ1-2; 8 positions agree with TRBD1. In germline, CDR1 is SGHRS, CDR2 YFSETQ. V gave up 0 bases and J gave up 8 bases; unmatched junction bases: 12. This CDR3 has 16 residues.

V is TRBV6-5 and J is TRBJ1-1, with D tentatively TRBD1 (6 bases). The CDR3 totals 13 residues. Germline V lookup: CDR1 MNHEY, CDR2 SVGAGI. V lost 6 bases, J lost 5 bases, and 13 bases lay in between. In nucleotides, the CDR3 is TGTGCCAGCAGGGGCAGGGGAAGAACTGAAGCTTTCTTT. Protein product: CASRGRGRTEAFF.

V usage is TRBV6-6 and J usage is TRBJ2-7; D possibly corresponds to TRBD1 (5 bases). V lost 5 bases and J lost 5, with 7 bases in between. There are 11 residues in the CDR3. Germline CDR1 MNHNY, CDR2 SVGAGI (reference sequence). DNA for the CDR3: TGTGCCAGCAGTAAAGGGGACGAGCAGTACTTC. It encodes CASSKGDEQYF.

The chain recombines TRBV11-2 with TRBJ2-2; 8 nucleotides match TRBD2. CDR3 length: 18 residues. V shed 2 bases and J 12 bases; nucleotides not matched to a gene: 20. In germline, CDR1 is SGHAT, CDR2 FQNNGV. This chain's CDR3 is CASSLIGREGSRGIKLFF. In DNA form, the CDR3 reads TGTGCCAGCAGCTTAATCGGACGGGAGGGTTCAAGGGGTATTAAGCTGTTTTTT.

The rearrangement links TRBV4-3 to TRBJ2-7; 7 bases fit TRBD2. Germline V gene data show CDR1 as LGHNA and CDR2 as YSLEER. Trimming removed 1 base from V and 6 bases from J; junction bases left unmatched: 12. This CDR3 is built from 16 residues. The CDR3 reads CASSQAIYTSVGEQYF. The CDR3, as DNA: TGCGCCAGCAGCCAAGCAATTTACACTAGCGTCGGCGAGCAGTACTTC.

J is TRBJ2-5 and V is TRBV18; 7 positions match TRBD1. Germline CDR1 is KGHSH and CDR2 is LQKENI. The J segment lost 2 bases and the V segment lost 8 bases, leaving 5 bases of the junction unmatched. The CDR3 loop spans 13 amino acids. The CDR3 reads CASGGQKQETQYF. The DNA of the CDR3 is TGTGCCAGCGGGGGACAGAAACAAGAGACCCAGTACTTC.

The chain couples TRBV19 to TRBJ1-1; 11 bases align to TRBD1. This CDR3 has 17 residues. Germline lookup yields CDR1 LNHDA and CDR2 SQIVND (reference sequence). The junction had 10 bases not matched to a gene; V was cut back by 6 bases and J by 1 base. CDR3 nucleotides: TGTGCCAGTAGCAACCGGGACAGGGGGAGGGGGAACACTGAAGCTTTCTTT. Translating it yields CASSNRDRGRGNTEAFF.

The V and J genes are TRBV7-6 and TRBJ1-1; TRBD1 might be the D (5 bases). The CDR3 runs 16 residues. Trimming cost V 2 bases and J 1 base, with 14 bases left between them. Germline V gene data show CDR1 as SGHVS and CDR2 as FNYEAQ. The CDR3 nucleotides are TGTGCCAGCAGCTTAATTGGGGTGGGGGGGAACACTGAAGCTTTCTTT. Encoded protein: CASSLIGVGGNTEAFF.

This chain connects TRBV6-5 to TRBJ1-2; 9 positions agree with TRBD1. CDR3 length: 15 amino acids. From germline, CDR1 is MNHEY and CDR2 SVGAGI. V shed 2 bases, J shed 6 bases, and the junction held 7 bases outside the gene matches. CDR3 sequence reads: CASSYTTGGADGYTF. In DNA, the CDR3 is TGTGCCAGCAGTTACACCACAGGGGGCGCCGATGGCTACACCTTC.

The J gene is TRBJ2-7, the V gene TRBV19, with D perhaps matching TRBD2 (6 bases). The V gene's germline CDR1 is LNHDA and CDR2 SQIVND (reference sequence). The CDR3 length is 14 residues. The ends were cut back, 2 bases at V and 6 bases at J, with 14 bases in the middle. CDR3 nucleotide sequence: TGTGCCAGTAGTATAAGCGGGCTGACGGGCGAGCAGTACTTC. Protein sequence: CASSISGLTGEQYF. Full variable domain (rest looked up from reference TRBV19 and TRBJ2-7): DGGITQSPKYLFRKEGQNVTLSCEQNLNHDAMYWYRQDPGQGLRLIYYSQIVNDFQKGDIAEGYSVSREKKESFPLTVTSAQKNPTAFYLCASSISGLTGEQYFGPGTRLTVT.

This chain connects TRBV5-1 to TRBJ2-2; D gene uncertain. Trimming cost V 4 bases and J 7 bases, with 11 bases left between them. The CDR3 consists of 13 residues. Germline V lookup: CDR1 SGHRS, CDR2 YFSETQ. The CDR3, as DNA: TGCGCCAGCAGCGACCTAGTTGGCGGGGAGCTGTTTTTT. Translated: CASSDLVGGELFF.

The chain recombines TRBV7-9 with TRBJ1-4; D gene unclear. CDR1 is SEHNR and CDR2 is FQNEAQ in the germline V gene (reference sequence). Trimming took off 5 bases at V and 1 base at J, with 11 bases between the two ends. CDR3 size: 15 residues. The CDR3 nucleotides read TGTGCCAGCAGCAAGACATTGGAAACTAATGAAAAACTGTTTTTT. Amino acid sequence: CASSKTLETNEKLFF. Drawing the rest from reference TRBV7-9 and TRBJ1-4, the complete variable domain is DTGVSQNPRHKITKRGQNVTFRCDPISEHNRLYWYRQTLGQGPEFLTYFQNEAQLEKSRLLSDRFSAERPKGSFSTLEIQRTEQGDSAMYLCASSKTLETNEKLFFGSGTQLSVL.

V gene TRBV29-1 combines with J gene TRBJ1-1; 7 positions agree with TRBD1. Germline trimming cut 6 bases from V and 4 bases from J; bases unmatched to any gene: 8. Germline values: CDR1 SQVTM, CDR2 ANQGSEA. CDR3 length: 13 residues. CDR3 region: CSVGQAVGTEAFF. As DNA, the CDR3 is TGCAGCGTCGGACAGGCTGTTGGCACTGAAGCTTTCTTT.

V usage is TRBV6-1 and J usage is TRBJ1-3, with 7 bases lining up with TRBD1. V trimming: 11 bases; J trimming: 2 bases; junction bases outside the gene matches: 6. CDR1 is MNHNS, CDR2 SASEGT, per germline. The CDR3 extends over 13 amino acids. CDR3: CAADRETGNTIYF. DNA for the CDR3: TGTGCCGCCGACAGGGAAACTGGAAACACCATATATTTT.

This chain connects TRBV2 to TRBJ2-3; 7 bases are shared with TRBD2. This CDR3 comprises 16 residues. In germline, CDR1 is SNHLY, CDR2 FYNNEI. Losses at the gene ends were 6 bases for V and 0 bases for J; bases not matched to a gene: 9. The CDR3 DNA reads as TGTGCCAGCAGGACGGGGGGACGTGGAAGCACAGATACGCAGTATTTT. Translated: CASRTGGRGSTDTQYF. Looking up the rest from reference TRBV2 and TRBJ2-3 gives the full variable domain: EPEVTQTPSHQVTQMGQEVILRCVPISNHLYFYWYRQILGQKVEFLVSFYNNEISEKSEIFDDQFSVERPDGSNFTLKIRSTKLEDSAMYFCASRTGGRGSTDTQYFGPGTRLTVL.

This rearrangement joins TRBV11-2 to TRBJ1-2; 8 bases are shared with TRBD1. CDR3 length: 18 amino acids. Germline V gene lookup returns CDR1 SGHAT and CDR2 FQNNGV. The junction had 16 bases not matched to a gene; V was cut back by 1 base and J by 6 bases. The CDR3 sequence is CASSLAPPGTGWRNGYTF. The CDR3 bases are TGTGCCAGCAGCTTAGCTCCCCCCGGGACAGGCTGGAGAAATGGCTACACCTTC.

The chain carries TRBV18 and TRBJ1-1, with 7 bases fitting TRBD1. Germline CDR1 reads KGHSH; CDR2 reads LQKENI. CDR3 length: 15 residues. V was clipped by 3 bases and J by 1 base; unmatched bases: 5. This CDR3 is CASSPRTGQNTEAFF. The DNA for the CDR3 is TGTGCCAGCTCACCTCGGACAGGCCAGAACACTGAAGCTTTCTTT.

V gene TRBV15 combines with J gene TRBJ2-1; D not resolved. The V and J ends lost 3 bases and 0 bases respectively, with 9 bases between them. In germline, CDR1 is LNHNV, CDR2 YYDKDF (reference sequence). The CDR3 is made up of 15 amino acids. The CDR3 DNA is TGTGCCACCAGCAGGCCCATGAGCTCCTACAATGAGCAGTTCTTC. Translated, it gives CATSRPMSSYNEQFF.

This rearrangement joins TRBV7-9 to TRBJ1-2, with D unclear. This CDR3 is built from 16 residues. Germline V CDR1 and CDR2: SEHNR, FQNEAQ (reference sequence). Trimming cost V 5 bases and J 6 bases, with 22 bases left between them. For the CDR3, the DNA is TGTGCCAGCAGCCCCCGGACTCCTCGAGAAGGAAATGGCTACACCTTC. It is translated as CASSPRTPREGNGYTF. The complete variable domain, with remaining parts taken from reference TRBV7-9 and TRBJ1-2, reads DTGVSQNPRHKITKRGQNVTFRCDPISEHNRLYWYRQTLGQGPEFLTYFQNEAQLEKSRLLSDRFSAERPKGSFSTLEIQRTEQGDSAMYLCASSPRTPREGNGYTFGSGTRLTVV.

The chain carries TRBV7-9 and TRBJ1-5; no clear D. Deletions cut 2 bases from V and 9 bases from J, with 11 bases between. Germline loops: CDR1 SEHNR, CDR2 FQNEAQ (reference sequence). This CDR3 region has 13 residues. DNA for the CDR3: TGTGCCAGCAGCTTATCCGGGATTCGGCCCCAGCATTTT. Translating it yields CASSLSGIRPQHF.

This chain joins TRBV19 and TRBJ1-5; 8 bases agree with TRBD1. Germline-derived CDR1 and CDR2 are LNHDA and SQIVND (reference sequence). CDR3 length: 15 amino acids. J was trimmed by 7 bases and V by 7 bases; bases with no gene match: 12. In DNA form, the CDR3 reads TGTGCCAGTATCCTGGACAGGGACTTTGACCAGCCCCAGCATTTT. Amino acid sequence: CASILDRDFDQPQHF.

The chain couples TRBV28 to TRBJ1-5; D is ambiguous. The CDR3 consists of 16 residues. V was clipped by 5 bases and J by 2 bases, with 16 bases between them. CDR1 is MDHEN and CDR2 is SYDVKM in the germline V gene. The CDR3 protein is CASSPQGGWGNQPQHF. CDR3 nucleotide sequence: TGTGCCAGCAGTCCCCAAGGCGGGTGGGGCAATCAGCCCCAGCATTTT.

The chain employs TRBV27 and TRBJ1-3; 8 nucleotides line up with TRBD1. V was pared by 2 bases and J by 3 bases, with 3 bases of the junction left unmatched. Germline CDR1 MNHEY, CDR2 SMNVEV (reference sequence). The CDR3 is 15 residues long. The CDR3 DNA sequence: TGTGCCAGCAGTTTACAGGGGGCGGTTGGAAACACCATATATTTT. It specifies CASSLQGAVGNTIYF.